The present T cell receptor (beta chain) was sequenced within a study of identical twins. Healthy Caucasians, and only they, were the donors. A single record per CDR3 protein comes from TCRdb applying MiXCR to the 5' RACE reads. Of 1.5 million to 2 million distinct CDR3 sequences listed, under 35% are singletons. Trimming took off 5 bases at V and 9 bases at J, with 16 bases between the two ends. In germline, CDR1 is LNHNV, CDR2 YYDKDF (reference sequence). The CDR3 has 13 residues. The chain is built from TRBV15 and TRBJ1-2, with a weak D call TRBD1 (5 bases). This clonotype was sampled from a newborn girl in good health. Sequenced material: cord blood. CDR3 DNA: TGTGCCACCAGCGCCGTCGGGGGAAACCGCTACACCTTC. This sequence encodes CATSAVGGNRYTF.